This TCR beta chain derives from a study of beta chain features in type 1 diabetes. This clone has just a few counts. V was clipped by 0 bases and J by 5 bases; unmatched bases: 3. Germline CDR1 and CDR2: SGHTA and FQGTGA. The CDR3 sequence is 16 residues long. What was sequenced were expressed TCRB transcripts, since all of the isolated RNA had been reverse transcribed. Measured with immunoSEQ multiplex PCR; TCRdb has only the in-frame clones, and not every one. The table includes 250,000 to 350,000 clones, 12% to 15% detected once. J is TRBJ2-1 and V is TRBV7-3, with 11 positions matching TRBD2. Sequencing was performed on central memory CD4+ T cells from blood. The sequence derives from a man aged 25-45 years in good health. The CDR3 loop is CASSLTGTSGHNEQFF. Written as DNA, the CDR3 is TGTGCCAGCAGCTTAACGGGGACTAGCGGCCACAATGAGCAGTTCTTC.